This paragraph covers one T cell receptor (beta chain) sequence. The data originate from a study of blood T cell repertoires in COVID-19. Profiled with immunoSEQ multiplex PCR; TCRdb holds only in-frame clones, not every one. The sample has about 180,000 clones; under 85% are singletons. Germline trimming cut 5 bases from V and 6 bases from J; bases unmatched to any gene: 0. Germline-derived CDR1 and CDR2 are SGHAT and FQNNGV. The CDR3 has 12 amino acids. The rearrangement uses TRBV11-2 and TRBJ2-3, with 9 bases fitting TRBD2. Input material: peripheral blood. The receptor comes from a woman in her seventies with COVID-19, enrolled during active disease. Here the CDR3 DNA reads TGTGCCAGCAGCACTAGCGGGGATACGCAGTATTTT. Encoded protein: CASSTSGDTQYF.